This is a list of T cell receptor beta chains from one sample in a study of T cells in Graves' hyperthyroidism and ophthalmopathy. TCRdb passed the multiplex PCR reads through MiXCR, listing each CDR3 protein once. The sample has 530,000 or so distinct CDR3 sequences; under 60% are singletons. The sample taken for sequencing was peripheral blood or thyroid tissue (not recorded which). The receptors were sampled from a woman aged 18-29 years with Graves' hyperthyroidism. Both conserved end residues are part of each CDR3. D genes are given only for firm matches. Only part of the rows carry a size: once, few, many, or a class if the clone is expanded.

V: TRBV20-1; J: TRBJ2-5; size: NA; D: NA; CDR3: CSAREREYF; DNA: TGCAGTGCTAGAGAGCGGGAGTACTTC
V: TRBV5-8; J: TRBJ1-5; size: many; D: NA; CDR3: CASSLYLNPSNQPQHF; DNA: TGTGCCAGCAGCTTGTATCTAAACCCTAGCAATCAGCCCCAGCATTTT
V: TRBV2; J: TRBJ2-3; size: few; D: NA; CDR3: CAAGSLPDTQYF; DNA: TGTGCCGCCGGGAGCCTCCCAGATACGCAGTATTTT
V: TRBV29-1; J: TRBJ2-7; size: NA; D: TRBD1; CDR3: CSAKKQGFEQYF; DNA: TGCAGCGCCAAGAAACAGGGGTTCGAGCAGTACTTC
V: TRBV7-8; J: TRBJ2-6; size: NA; D: NA; CDR3: CASSSPGAGANVLTF; DNA: TGTGCCAGCAGCTCCCCCGGGGCTGGGGCCAACGTCCTGACTTTC
V: TRBV27; J: TRBJ2-7; size: few; D: TRBD2; CDR3: CASSFLAGGPHEQYF; DNA: TGTGCCAGCAGTTTCCTAGCGGGAGGGCCCCACGAGCAGTACTTC
V: TRBV13; J: TRBJ2-6; size: NA; D: TRBD2; CDR3: CASSLATSGRDYVLTF; DNA: TGTGCCAGCAGCTTAGCCACTAGCGGGAGGGACTACGTCCTGACTTTC
V: TRBV5-6; J: TRBJ2-5; size: many; D: TRBD2; CDR3: CASSASSGRPQETQYF; DNA: TGTGCCAGTAGCGCGAGCAGCGGGAGGCCTCAAGAGACCCAGTACTTC
V: TRBV7-9; J: TRBJ2-7; size: many; D: NA; CDR3: CASSYDLRGPSYEQYF; DNA: TGTGCCAGCAGCTATGATCTCAGGGGACCCTCCTACGAGCAGTACTTC
V: TRBV5-1; J: TRBJ2-7; size: NA; D: NA; CDR3: CASSLAFGVEQYF; DNA: TGCGCCAGCAGCTTGGCCTTCGGGGTAGAACAGTACTTC
V: TRBV14; J: TRBJ2-1; size: few; D: NA; CDR3: CASSRGLGYNEQFF; DNA: TGTGCCAGCAGCCGGGGCTTGGGCTACAATGAGCAGTTCTTC
V: TRBV10-2; J: TRBJ2-7; size: few; D: TRBD2; CDR3: CASSKGLAGNYNEQYF; DNA: TGCGCCAGCAGCAAGGGACTAGCGGGAAACTACAATGAGCAGTACTTC
V: TRBV5-1; J: TRBJ2-2; size: NA; D: NA; CDR3: CASSLGWQGDGELFF; DNA: TGCGCCAGCAGTCTTGGATGGCAGGGAGACGGGGAGCTGTTTTTT
V: TRBV6-2/TRBV6-3; J: TRBJ2-2; size: NA; D: TRBD2; CDR3: CASSQPSGRNNTGELFF; DNA: TGTGCCAGCAGTCAGCCTAGCGGGAGAAACAACACCGGGGAGCTGTTTTTT
V: TRBV30; J: TRBJ2-7; size: NA; D: TRBD2; CDR3: CAWSVGLAGDEYF; DNA: TGTGCCTGGAGTGTAGGGCTAGCGGGAGATGAGTACTTC
V: TRBV12-3/TRBV12-4; J: TRBJ2-3; size: NA; D: NA; CDR3: CASSLAGVGTDTQYF; DNA: TGTGCCAGCAGTTTAGCGGGAGTCGGCACAGATACGCAGTATTTT
V: TRBV2; J: TRBJ2-1; size: many; D: TRBD2; CDR3: CASSRTSGNNEQFF; DNA: TGTGCCAGCAGTAGGACTAGCGGCAACAATGAGCAGTTCTTC
V: TRBV24-1; J: TRBJ1-5; size: many; D: TRBD1; CDR3: CATSGGQGEGNQPQHF; DNA: TGTGCCACCAGTGGAGGACAGGGTGAAGGCAATCAGCCCCAGCATTTT
V: TRBV25-1; J: TRBJ1-1; size: many; D: TRBD1; CDR3: CASIGTGGLDTEAFF; DNA: TGTGCCAGCATTGGGACAGGGGGCTTAGACACTGAAGCTTTCTTT
V: TRBV7-9; J: TRBJ1-1; size: many; D: TRBD1; CDR3: CASRTGTANTEAFF; DNA: TGTGCCAGCAGGACCGGGACAGCGAACACTGAAGCTTTCTTT
V: TRBV18; J: TRBJ2-7; size: few; D: TRBD2; CDR3: CASSPSASGSREQYF; DNA: TGTGCCAGCTCACCATCGGCTAGCGGGAGTCGTGAGCAGTACTTC
V: TRBV7-9; J: TRBJ2-7; size: few; D: NA; CDR3: CASSFVNEQYF; DNA: TGTGCCAGCAGCTTTGTTAATGAGCAGTACTTC
V: TRBV29-1; J: TRBJ1-1; size: many; D: NA; CDR3: CSARDTEAFF; DNA: TGCAGCGCCAGGGACACTGAAGCTTTCTTT
V: TRBV24-1; J: TRBJ2-1; size: NA; D: TRBD2; CDR3: CATSDEGLAGGSTYNEQFF; DNA: TGTGCCACCAGTGATGAGGGACTAGCGGGAGGTTCTACCTACAATGAGCAGTTCTTC
V: TRBV7-2; J: TRBJ2-3; size: NA; D: NA; CDR3: CASSKQGSGTDTQYF; DNA: TGCGCCAGCAGCAAGCAGGGATCGGGCACAGATACGCAGTATTTT
V: TRBV18; J: TRBJ1-2; size: few; D: NA; CDR3: CASSPSGSFGYTF; DNA: TGTGCCAGCTCACCTTCAGGGTCGTTTGGCTACACCTTC
V: TRBV24-1; J: TRBJ2-1; size: NA; D: TRBD1; CDR3: CATTSGTGENEQFF; DNA: TGTGCCACTACTTCCGGGACAGGGGAGAATGAGCAGTTCTTC
V: TRBV27; J: TRBJ2-7; size: few; D: NA; CDR3: CASRPVGGPYEQYF; DNA: TGTGCCAGCAGACCCGTAGGGGGACCCTACGAGCAGTACTTC
V: TRBV6-6; J: TRBJ2-5; size: many; D: TRBD2; CDR3: CARLAGYQETQYF; DNA: TGTGCCAGACTAGCGGGGTACCAAGAGACCCAGTACTTC
V: TRBV7-8; J: TRBJ1-1; size: many; D: NA; CDR3: CASSLGHLGTEAFF; DNA: TGTGCCAGCAGCCTCGGCCACCTGGGGACTGAAGCTTTCTTT
V: TRBV24-1; J: TRBJ2-7; size: NA; D: NA; CDR3: CATSDASPGDFYEQYF; DNA: TGTGCCACCAGTGATGCCTCTCCAGGGGACTTCTACGAGCAGTACTTC